A single sample is the source of the 2 T cell receptor beta chains below, sequenced in a study of blood T cell repertoires in COVID-19. Libraries were prepared by immunoSEQ multiplex PCR; TCRdb keeps only in-frame clonotypes and omits some of them. The data show 200,000 or so clones, about four fifths seen once. Sequenced material: peripheral blood. These receptors all stem from a woman of 80 years or more with COVID-19, enrolled during active disease.

In this sample, this clone turned up a few times. This chain connects TRBV10-2 to TRBJ1-1, with 11 bases aligning to TRBD1. CDR1 and CDR2 (germline): WSHSY, SAAADI. With V trimmed by 2 bases and J by 0 bases, 2 bases remained unmatched. The CDR3 length is 16 residues. CDR3 in amino acids: CASSERDRGVNTEAFF. CDR3 coding DNA: TGCGCCAGCAGTGAGCGGGACAGGGGGGTGAACACTGAAGCTTTCTTT.

This clone was counted a single time. This sequence joins TRBV6-2 or TRBV6-3 and TRBJ1-5; D unresolved. Germline loops: CDR1 MNHEY, CDR2 SVGEGT. The V end was cut by 4 bases, the J end by 4 bases, with 14 bases between. The CDR3 sequence is 15 residues long. CDR3 in DNA: TGTGCCAGCAGTTCGAAAGGACTCACAAATCAGCCCCAGCATTTT. Its translation is CASSSKGLTNQPQHF.